Listed here is a single T cell receptor (beta chain). Germline CDR1 SQVTM, CDR2 ANQGSEA. This CDR3 has 13 residues. V was cut by 0 bases and J by 5 bases, with 11 bases left in between. This record belongs to a study of technical replicates of blood from a handful of donors. Sequencing used immunoSEQ multiplex PCR; TCRdb keeps in-frame clones, though not all of them. Of approximately 80,000 clones in the sample, about 91% were seen once. This TCR was recovered from a human donor in good health. Sequencing was carried out using T cells isolated from PBMCs. V is TRBV29-1 and J is TRBJ2-7, with no clear D. The CDR3 bases are TGCAGCGTTGAAGATCCCTCTATCAACGAGCAGTACTTC. Translated, it gives CSVEDPSINEQYF.